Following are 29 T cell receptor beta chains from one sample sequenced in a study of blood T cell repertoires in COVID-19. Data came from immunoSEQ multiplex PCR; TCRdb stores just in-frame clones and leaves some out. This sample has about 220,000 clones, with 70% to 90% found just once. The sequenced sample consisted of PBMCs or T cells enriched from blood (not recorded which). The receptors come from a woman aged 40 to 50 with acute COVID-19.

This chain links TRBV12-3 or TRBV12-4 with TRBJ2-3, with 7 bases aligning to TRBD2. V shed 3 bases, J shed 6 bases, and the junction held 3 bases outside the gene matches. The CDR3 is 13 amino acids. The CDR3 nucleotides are TGTGCCAGCAGTTTTGGTAGCGGGGATACGCAGTATTTT. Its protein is CASSFGSGDTQYF.

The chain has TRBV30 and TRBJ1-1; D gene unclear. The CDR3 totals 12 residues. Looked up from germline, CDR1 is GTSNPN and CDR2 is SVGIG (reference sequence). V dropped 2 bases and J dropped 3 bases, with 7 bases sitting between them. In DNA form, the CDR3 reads TGTGCCTGGAGTATGGGCGACACTGAAGCTTTCTTT. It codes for CAWSMGDTEAFF.

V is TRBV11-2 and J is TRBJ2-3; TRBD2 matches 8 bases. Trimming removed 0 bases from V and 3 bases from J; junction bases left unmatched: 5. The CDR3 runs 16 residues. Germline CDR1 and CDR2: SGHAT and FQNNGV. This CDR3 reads CASSLESRGGTDTQYF. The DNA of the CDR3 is TGTGCCAGCAGCTTAGAATCTCGGGGGGGGACAGATACGCAGTATTTT.

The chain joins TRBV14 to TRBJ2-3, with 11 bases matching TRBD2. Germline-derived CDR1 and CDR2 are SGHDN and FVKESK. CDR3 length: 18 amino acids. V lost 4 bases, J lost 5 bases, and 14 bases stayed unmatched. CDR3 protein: CASSPQSLTSGVKDTQYF. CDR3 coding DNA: TGTGCCAGCAGCCCTCAGAGCCTGACTAGCGGGGTTAAAGATACGCAGTATTTT. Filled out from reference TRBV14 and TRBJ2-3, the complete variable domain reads EAGVTQFPSHSVIEKGQTVTLRCDPISGHDNLYWYRRVMGKEIKFLLHFVKESKQDESGMPNNRFLAERTGGTYSTLKVQPAELEDSGVYFCASSPQSLTSGVKDTQYFGPGTRLTVL.

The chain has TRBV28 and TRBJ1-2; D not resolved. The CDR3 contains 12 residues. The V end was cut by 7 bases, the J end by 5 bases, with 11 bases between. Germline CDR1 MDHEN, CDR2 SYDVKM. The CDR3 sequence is CASNGWSYGYTF. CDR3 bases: TGTGCCAGCAATGGGTGGAGTTATGGCTACACCTTC.

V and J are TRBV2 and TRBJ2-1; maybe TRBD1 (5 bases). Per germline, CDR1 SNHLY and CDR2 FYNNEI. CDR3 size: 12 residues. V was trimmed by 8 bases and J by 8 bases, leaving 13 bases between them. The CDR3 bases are TGTGCCAGCGGTCAGGGTCCCGATGAGCAGTTCTTC. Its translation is CASGQGPDEQFF.

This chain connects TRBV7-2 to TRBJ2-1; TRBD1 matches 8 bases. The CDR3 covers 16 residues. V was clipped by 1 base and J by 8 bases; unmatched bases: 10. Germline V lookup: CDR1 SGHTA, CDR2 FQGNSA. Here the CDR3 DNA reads TGTGCCAGCAGCTTAGTTGGCCAGGGGGCTGGGGATGAGCAGTTCTTC. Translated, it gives CASSLVGQGAGDEQFF.

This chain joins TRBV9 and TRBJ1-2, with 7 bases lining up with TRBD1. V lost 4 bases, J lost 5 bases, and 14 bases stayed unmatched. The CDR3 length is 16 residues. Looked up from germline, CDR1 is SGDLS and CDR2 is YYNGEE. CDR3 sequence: CASSPGGGQIDYGYTF. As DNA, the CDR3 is TGTGCCAGCAGCCCAGGGGGTGGACAGATCGATTATGGCTACACCTTC.

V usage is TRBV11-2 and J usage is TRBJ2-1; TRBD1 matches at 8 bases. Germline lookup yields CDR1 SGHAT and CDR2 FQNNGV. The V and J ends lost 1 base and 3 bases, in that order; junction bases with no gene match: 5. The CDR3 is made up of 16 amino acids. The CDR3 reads CASSLVLGQGYNEQFF. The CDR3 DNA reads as TGTGCCAGCAGCTTAGTGCTAGGACAGGGCTACAATGAGCAGTTCTTC.

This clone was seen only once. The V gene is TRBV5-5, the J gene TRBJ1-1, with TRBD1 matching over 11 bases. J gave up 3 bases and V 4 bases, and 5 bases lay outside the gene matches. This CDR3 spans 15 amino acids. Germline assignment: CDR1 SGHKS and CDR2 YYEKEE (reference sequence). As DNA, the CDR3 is TGTGCCAGCAGCCCCTGGGACAGGGGGGACACTGAAGCTTTCTTT. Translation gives CASSPWDRGDTEAFF.

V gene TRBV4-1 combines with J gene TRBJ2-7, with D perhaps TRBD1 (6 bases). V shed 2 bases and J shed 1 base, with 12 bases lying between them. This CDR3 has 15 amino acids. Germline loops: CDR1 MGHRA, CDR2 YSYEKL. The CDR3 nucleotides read TGCGCCAGCAGCCAATTACCAGGGGATTCCTACGAGCAGTACTTC. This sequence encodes CASSQLPGDSYEQYF.

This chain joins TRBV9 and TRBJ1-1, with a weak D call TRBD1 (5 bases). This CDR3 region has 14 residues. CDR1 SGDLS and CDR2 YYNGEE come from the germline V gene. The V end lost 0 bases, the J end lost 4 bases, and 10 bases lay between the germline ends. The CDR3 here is CASSVAIRGTEAFF. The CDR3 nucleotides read TGTGCCAGCAGCGTAGCTATTAGGGGCACTGAAGCTTTCTTT.

CDR3 DNA: TGTGCCAGCAGCGTAGTAAGGGACAGAGCGAACACCGGGGAGCTGTTTTTT. Protein: CASSVVRDRANTGELFF. The chain carries TRBV9 and TRBJ2-2; 7 bases map to TRBD1. V lost 0 bases, J lost 0 bases, and 5 bases stayed unmatched. Looked up from germline, CDR1 is SGDLS and CDR2 is YYNGEE. The CDR3 consists of 17 residues.

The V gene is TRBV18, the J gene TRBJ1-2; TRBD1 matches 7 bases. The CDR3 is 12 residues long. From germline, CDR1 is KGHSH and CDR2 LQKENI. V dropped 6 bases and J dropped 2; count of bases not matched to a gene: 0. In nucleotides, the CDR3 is TGTGCCAGCTCGGACAGGAACTATGGCTACACCTTC. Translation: CASSDRNYGYTF. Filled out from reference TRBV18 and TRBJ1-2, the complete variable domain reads NAGVMQNPRHLVRRRGQEARLRCSPMKGHSHVYWYRQLPEEGLKFMVYLQKENIIDESGMPKERFSAEFPKEGPSILRIQQVVRGDSAAYFCASSDRNYGYTFGSGTRLTVV.

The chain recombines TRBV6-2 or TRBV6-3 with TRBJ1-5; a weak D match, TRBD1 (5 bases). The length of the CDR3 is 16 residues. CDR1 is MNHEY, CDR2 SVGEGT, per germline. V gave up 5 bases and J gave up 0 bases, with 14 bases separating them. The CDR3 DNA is TGTGCCAGCAGTGTATCGCGGGGGAATAGCAATCAGCCCCAGCATTTT. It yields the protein CASSVSRGNSNQPQHF.

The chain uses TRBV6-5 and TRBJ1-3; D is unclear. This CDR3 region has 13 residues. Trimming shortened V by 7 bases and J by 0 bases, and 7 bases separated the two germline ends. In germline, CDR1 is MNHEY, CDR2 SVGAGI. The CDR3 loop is CASTPSSGNTIYF. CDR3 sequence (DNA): TGTGCCAGCACGCCCAGCTCTGGAAACACCATATATTTT.

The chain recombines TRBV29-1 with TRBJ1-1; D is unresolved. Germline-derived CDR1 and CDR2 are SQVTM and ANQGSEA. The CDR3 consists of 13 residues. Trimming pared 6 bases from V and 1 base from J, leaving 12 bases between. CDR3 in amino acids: CSVRLGRNTEAFF. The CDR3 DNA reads TGCAGCGTCCGGCTGGGGAGGAACACTGAAGCTTTCTTT.

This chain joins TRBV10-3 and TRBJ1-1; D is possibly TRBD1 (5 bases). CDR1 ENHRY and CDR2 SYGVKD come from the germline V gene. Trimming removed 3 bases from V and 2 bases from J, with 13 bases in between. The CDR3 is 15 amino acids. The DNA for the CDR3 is TGTGCCATCAGTGACCCGGGACTGTCTAACACTGAAGCTTTCTTT. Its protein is CAISDPGLSNTEAFF.

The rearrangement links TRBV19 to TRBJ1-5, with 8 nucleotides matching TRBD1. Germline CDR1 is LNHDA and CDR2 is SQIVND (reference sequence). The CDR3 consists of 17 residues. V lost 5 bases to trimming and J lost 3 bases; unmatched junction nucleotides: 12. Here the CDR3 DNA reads TGTGCCAGTAGTCCCCTTAAGACAGGGGTGGACAATCAGCCCCAGCATTTT. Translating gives CASSPLKTGVDNQPQHF.

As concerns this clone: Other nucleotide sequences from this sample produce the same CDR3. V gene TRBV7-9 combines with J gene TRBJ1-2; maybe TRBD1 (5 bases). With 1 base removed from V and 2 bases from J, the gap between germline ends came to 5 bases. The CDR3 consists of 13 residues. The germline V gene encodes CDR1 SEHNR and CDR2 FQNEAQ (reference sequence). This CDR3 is CASSLGQNYGYTF. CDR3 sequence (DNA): TGTGCCAGCAGCTTAGGACAGAACTATGGCTACACCTTC.

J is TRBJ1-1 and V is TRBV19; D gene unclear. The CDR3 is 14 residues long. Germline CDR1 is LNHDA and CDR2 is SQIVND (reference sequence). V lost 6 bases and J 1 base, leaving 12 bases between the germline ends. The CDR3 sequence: CASSRERSNTEAFF. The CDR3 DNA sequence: TGTGCCAGTAGCCGCGAACGGTCGAACACTGAAGCTTTCTTT.

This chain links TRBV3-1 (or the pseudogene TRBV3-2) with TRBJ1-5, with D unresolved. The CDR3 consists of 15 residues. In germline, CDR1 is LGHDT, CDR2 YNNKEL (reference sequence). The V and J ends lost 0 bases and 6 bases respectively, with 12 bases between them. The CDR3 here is CASSQDIGSGQPQHF. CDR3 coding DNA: TGTGCCAGCAGCCAAGATATAGGGAGCGGTCAGCCCCAGCATTTT.

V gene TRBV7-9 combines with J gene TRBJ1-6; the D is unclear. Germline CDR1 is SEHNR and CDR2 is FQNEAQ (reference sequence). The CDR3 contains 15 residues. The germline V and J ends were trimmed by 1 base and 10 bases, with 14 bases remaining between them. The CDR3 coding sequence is TGTGCCAGCAGCTTAGGAGGCTCCCGACGGTCACCCCTCCACTTT. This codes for CASSLGGSRRSPLHF.

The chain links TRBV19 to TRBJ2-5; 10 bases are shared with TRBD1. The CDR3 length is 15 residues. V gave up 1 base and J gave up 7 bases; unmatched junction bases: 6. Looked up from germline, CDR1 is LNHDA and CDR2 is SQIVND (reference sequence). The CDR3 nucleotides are TGTGCCAGTAGTATAGGACAGGGGGCCGATAGGACCCAGTACTTC. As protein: CASSIGQGADRTQYF.

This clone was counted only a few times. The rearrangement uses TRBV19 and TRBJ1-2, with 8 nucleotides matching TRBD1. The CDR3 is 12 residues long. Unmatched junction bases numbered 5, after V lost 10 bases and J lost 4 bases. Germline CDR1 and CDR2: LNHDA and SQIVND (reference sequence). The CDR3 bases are TGTGCCACCTCCGGACAGGGCTATGGCTACACCTTC. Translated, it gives CATSGQGYGYTF.

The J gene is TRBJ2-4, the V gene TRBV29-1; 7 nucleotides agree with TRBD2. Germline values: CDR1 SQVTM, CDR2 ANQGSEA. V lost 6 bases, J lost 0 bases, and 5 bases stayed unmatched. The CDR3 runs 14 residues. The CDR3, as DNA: TGCAGCGTCTACGGGGGGATAGCCAAAAACATTCAGTACTTC. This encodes CSVYGGIAKNIQYF. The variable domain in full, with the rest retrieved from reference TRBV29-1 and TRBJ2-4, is SAVISQKPSRDICQRGTSLTIQCQVDSQVTMMFWYRQQPGQSLTLIATANQGSEATYESGFVIDKFPISRPNLTFSTLTVSNMSPEDSSIYLCSVYGGIAKNIQYFGAGTRLSVL.

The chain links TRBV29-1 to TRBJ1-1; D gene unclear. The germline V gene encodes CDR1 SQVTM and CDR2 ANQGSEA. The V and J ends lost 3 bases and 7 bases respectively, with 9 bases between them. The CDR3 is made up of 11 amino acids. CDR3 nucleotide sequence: TGCAGCGTTGATGGCGGGATTGAAGCTTTCTTT. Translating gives CSVDGGIEAFF.

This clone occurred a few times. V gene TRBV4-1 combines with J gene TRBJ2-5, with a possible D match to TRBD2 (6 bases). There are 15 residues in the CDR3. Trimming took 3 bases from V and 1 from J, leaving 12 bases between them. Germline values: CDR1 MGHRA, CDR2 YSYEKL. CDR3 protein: CASSQVGTPQETQYF. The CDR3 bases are TGCGCCAGCAGCCAGGTTGGGACTCCCCAAGAGACCCAGTACTTC.

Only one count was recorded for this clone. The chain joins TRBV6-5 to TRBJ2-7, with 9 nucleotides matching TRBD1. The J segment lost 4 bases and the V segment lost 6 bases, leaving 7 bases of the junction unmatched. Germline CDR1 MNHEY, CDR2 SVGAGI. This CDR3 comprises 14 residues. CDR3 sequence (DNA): TGTGCCAGCAGCAGGGGACAGGGCCCTTACGAGCAGTACTTC. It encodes CASSRGQGPYEQYF.